These 19 T cell receptor beta chains were sequenced from one sample in a study of blood T cells in healthy people across ages. Alongside a J-beta primer mix, a sample-barcoded 5' primer served in a second PCR lasting about 7 to 12 cycles. TCRdb re-called the 5' RACE reads with MiXCR, one entry per CDR3 protein. This sample has 650,000 to 800,000 distinct CDR3 sequences, with under 55% found just once. Sequenced sample: blood. The origin of the receptors is a man in his sixties in good health.

The V call is TRBV28, the J call TRBJ1-2, with 9 bases identical to TRBD1. There are 14 residues in the CDR3. The V and J ends lost 2 bases and 7 bases, in that order; junction bases with no gene match: 5. The germline gives CDR1 MDHEN, CDR2 SYDVKM. The CDR3 region is CASSLTRQGGGYTF. As DNA, the CDR3 is TGTGCCAGCAGTTTAACTCGACAGGGGGGTGGCTACACCTTC.

The chain employs TRBV12-3 or TRBV12-4 and TRBJ2-5; perhaps TRBD2 as D (5 bases). CDR3 length: 14 residues. V was cut by 6 bases and J by 4 bases, with 15 bases left in between. DNA for the CDR3: TGTGCCAGCAGCGAGGCAAAACGGGGAGAGACCCAGTACTTC. Translation gives CASSEAKRGETQYF.

This clonotype was counted a few times. The chain combines TRBV2 with TRBJ2-1; TRBD2 agrees at 10 bases. This CDR3 is built from 18 residues. Germline V lookup: CDR1 SNHLY, CDR2 FYNNEI. Unmatched junction bases numbered 10, after V lost 1 base and J lost 4 bases. The CDR3 spells CASSEVWGAGGGYNEQFF. CDR3 sequence (DNA): TGTGCCAGCAGTGAAGTCTGGGGAGCGGGGGGGGGATACAATGAGCAGTTCTTC.

The genes are TRBV12-3 or TRBV12-4 and TRBJ2-1; 8 bases are a match to TRBD2. Trimming cost V 5 bases and J 6 bases; bases outside gene matches: 9. The CDR3 covers 15 residues. The CDR3 nucleotides are TGTGCCAGCAGTAACCTAGCGGGCGCTACCAATGAGCAGTTCTTC. Translated, it gives CASSNLAGATNEQFF.

The rearrangement joins TRBV7-6 to TRBJ2-7; perhaps TRBD1 as D (6 bases). The CDR3 spans 14 residues. From germline, CDR1 is SGHVS and CDR2 FNYEAQ. Between the trimmed V and J ends, which lost 0 bases and 6 bases, there was a span of 12 bases. CDR3: CASSLARTEAEQYF. In nucleotides, the CDR3 is TGTGCCAGCAGCTTAGCGAGGACAGAGGCCGAGCAGTACTTC.

CDR3 nucleotides: TGTGCCAGCAGTCCCGGGACTAGCTCTCCCCTATTCGGCGAGCAGTACTTC. Amino acid sequence: CASSPGTSSPLFGEQYF. This chain joins TRBV6-1 and TRBJ2-4, with 9 nucleotides matching TRBD2. The J call may not be correct, given that the DNA end is closer to TRBJ2-7. The CDR3 loop spans 17 amino acids. CDR1 is MNHNS and CDR2 is SASEGT in the germline V gene.

This clonotype was found a few times. The CDR3 spells CSASSRTPALYGYTF. The CDR3 bases are TGCAGTGCTTCCTCCAGGACCCCGGCTCTCTATGGCTACACCTTC. This chain uses TRBV20-1 with TRBJ1-2; no reliable D call. Trimming left V 5 bases short and J 4 bases short, with 20 bases between. Germline V gene lookup returns CDR1 DFQATT and CDR2 SNEGSKA (reference sequence). The CDR3 length is 15 residues.

This clonotype was picked up a small number of times. V usage is TRBV7-2 and J usage is TRBJ2-5, with D hard to call. Per germline, CDR1 SGHTA and CDR2 FQGNSA. The CDR3 length is 15 residues. V lost 5 bases and J lost 5, with 18 bases in between. CDR3 amino acids: CASSPRMKEGETQYF. In DNA form, the CDR3 reads TGTGCCAGCAGCCCGCGGATGAAGGAAGGGGAGACCCAGTACTTC.

Comments on this clonotype: The junction departs from germline at one end; a sequencing error may be responsible. V and J are TRBV20-1 and TRBJ1-2; perhaps TRBD1 as D (6 bases). CDR1 DFQATT and CDR2 SNEGSKA come from the germline V gene (reference sequence). This CDR3 is 14 amino acids long. The CDR3 bases are TGCAGTGTTAGAGTACTGACAGGAGACTATGGCTACACCTTC. Its translation is CSVRVLTGDYGYTF.

The V and J genes are TRBV5-6 and TRBJ1-5, with D unresolved. Trimming left V 2 bases short and J 5 bases short, with 8 bases between. This CDR3 has 13 residues. The germline V gene has CDR1 SGHDT and CDR2 YYEEEE. The CDR3 DNA follows: TGTGCCAGCAGCTTTGGGGAGGATCAGCCCCAGCATTTT. Protein product: CASSFGEDQPQHF.

The J gene is TRBJ2-3, the V gene TRBV11-3; D is uncertain. The CDR3 has 15 amino acids. The V gene lost 4 bases and the J gene lost 5 bases, with 16 bases spanning the gap. The germline gives CDR1 SGHNT, CDR2 YENEEA. For the CDR3, the DNA is TGTGCCAGCAGCTCTGGAGTAGGTCAAGGAGATACGCAGTATTTT. It translates to CASSSGVGQGDTQYF.

The V and J genes are TRBV4-1 and TRBJ2-5, with a possible D match to TRBD2 (5 bases). Germline loops: CDR1 MGHRA, CDR2 YSYEKL. The ends were cut back, 1 base at V and 4 bases at J, with 13 bases in the middle. The length of the CDR3 is 15 residues. CDR3 bases: TGCGCCAGCAGCCAAGGGGCCGATGGAGGAGAGACCCAGTACTTC. It yields the protein CASSQGADGGETQYF.

This clonotype was counted many times. The chain uses TRBV29-1 and TRBJ2-6, with 8 bases identical to TRBD1. Germline values: CDR1 SQVTM, CDR2 ANQGSEA. With 0 bases clipped from V and 1 base from J, the junction kept 5 bases outside the gene matches. The CDR3 runs to 17 residues. The CDR3, as DNA: TGCAGCGTTGAAGATCGAGGACAGGGTTCTGGGGCCAACGTCCTGACTTTC. It encodes CSVEDRGQGSGANVLTF.

The V and J genes are TRBV6-2 or TRBV6-3 and TRBJ2-5; no reliable D call. The DNA end is a closer match to TRBJ2-7, so the J assignment may be wrong. The CDR3 totals 12 residues. Germline V lookup: CDR1 MNHEY, CDR2 SVGEGT. CDR3 DNA: TGTGCCAGCAGTTACTCGGCGAACGAGCAGTACTTC. Translation: CASSYSANEQYF.

V and J are TRBV9 and TRBJ2-3; TRBD1 matches 7 bases. The CDR3 has 15 amino acids. Unmatched junction bases numbered 6, after V lost 4 bases and J lost 1 base. Germline assignment: CDR1 SGDLS and CDR2 YYNGEE. As DNA, the CDR3 is TGTGCCAGCAGCCCCACAGGGGACGGCACAGATACGCAGTATTTT. It specifies CASSPTGDGTDTQYF.

The chain has TRBV5-1 and TRBJ2-1, with D possibly being TRBD2 (5 bases). CDR1 is SGHRS, CDR2 YFSETQ, per germline. V was cut by 1 base and J by 5 bases, with 7 bases left in between. This CDR3 is 13 amino acids long. The CDR3 protein is CASSLTSHNEQFF. The CDR3 DNA is TGCGCCAGCAGCTTGACTAGTCACAATGAGCAGTTCTTC.

The V call is TRBV20-1, the J call TRBJ1-5; D might be TRBD1 (6 bases). The CDR3 is 13 amino acids. CDR1 is DFQATT and CDR2 is SNEGSKA in the germline V gene (reference sequence). Trimming removed 3 bases at V and 7 bases at J, with 13 bases between. CDR3 protein: CSASDRWGQPQHF. The DNA of the CDR3 is TGCAGTGCTAGTGACAGGTGGGGGCAGCCCCAGCATTTT.

The V call is TRBV5-1, the J call TRBJ2-3; 11 bases fit TRBD1. Trimming took 4 bases from V and 0 from J; bases not matched to a gene: 7. Per germline, CDR1 SGHRS and CDR2 YFSETQ. The CDR3 has 17 residues. CDR3 residues: CASSKGQGGPSTDTQYF. CDR3 sequence (DNA): TGCGCCAGCAGCAAGGGACAGGGGGGACCTAGCACAGATACGCAGTATTTT.

The rearrangement uses TRBV15 and TRBJ2-3, with TRBD2 as a possible D gene (6 bases). CDR1 is LNHNV, CDR2 YYDKDF, per germline (reference sequence). This CDR3 is built from 15 residues. With 1 base removed from V and 3 bases from J, the gap between germline ends came to 11 bases. The CDR3 DNA is TGTGCCACCAGCAGAGCCATGAGCGGGACAGATACGCAGTATTTT. Translating it yields CATSRAMSGTDTQYF. The whole variable domain, remainder taken from reference TRBV15 and TRBJ2-3, is DAMVIQNPRYQVTQFGKPVTLSCSQTLNHNVMYWYQQKSSQAPKLLFHYYDKDFNNEADTPDNFQSRRPNTSFCFLDIRSPGLGDTAMYLCATSRAMSGTDTQYFGPGTRLTVL.